This paragraph covers one T cell receptor (beta chain) sequence. Its antigen is still unknown. Deletions cut 5 bases from V and 2 bases from J, with 12 bases between. CDR1 MNHEY and CDR2 SMNVEV come from the germline V gene (reference sequence). CDR3 length: 14 amino acids. Patients having Susac syndrome satisfied recently defined diagnostic criteria for definite or probable disease. While CD8+ and CD4+ T cells were isolated negatively, TEMRA cells were enriched by FACS. The data were obtained in a study of CD8 T cells in Susac syndrome. When the RNA was reverse transcribed, random hexamers were used with an input of roughly 0.45 to 1 ug. Multiplex immunoSEQ PCR targeted 54 Vbeta and 13 Jbeta TCR beta segments. TCRdb reprocessed the immunoSEQ multiplex PCR reads via MiXCR and lists one record per CDR3 protein. The sample yields 84,000 or so distinct CDR3 sequences, approximately 96% seen once. General observations from the study: CD8+ clones in Susac expanded most in TEMRA cells and active patients.

The TCR originated in a human donor with Susac syndrome. Sequenced: CD8+ T cells from PBMCs. This chain uses TRBV27 with TRBJ1-2; no firm D call. This chain's CDR3 is CASSIARSNYGYTF. CDR3 in DNA: TGTGCCAGCAGTATAGCCAGGTCAAACTATGGCTACACCTTC.